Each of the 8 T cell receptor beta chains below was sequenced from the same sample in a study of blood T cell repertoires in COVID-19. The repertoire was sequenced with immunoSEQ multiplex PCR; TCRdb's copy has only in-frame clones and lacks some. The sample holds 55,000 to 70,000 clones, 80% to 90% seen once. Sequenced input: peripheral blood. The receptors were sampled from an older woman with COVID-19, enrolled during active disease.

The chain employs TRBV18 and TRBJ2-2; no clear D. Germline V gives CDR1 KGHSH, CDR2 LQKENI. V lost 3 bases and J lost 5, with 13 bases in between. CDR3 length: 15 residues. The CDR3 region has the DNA TGTGCCAGCTCACCGGTACAGCCTGGGACCGGGGAGCTGTTTTTT. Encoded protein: CASSPVQPGTGELFF.

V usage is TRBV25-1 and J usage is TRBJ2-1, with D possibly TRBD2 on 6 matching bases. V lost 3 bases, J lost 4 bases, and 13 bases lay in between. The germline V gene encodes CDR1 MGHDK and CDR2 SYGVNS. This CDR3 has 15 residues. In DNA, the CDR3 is TGTGCCAGCAGTGAGGAGGGCTACTTATACAATGAGCAGTTCTTC. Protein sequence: CASSEEGYLYNEQFF. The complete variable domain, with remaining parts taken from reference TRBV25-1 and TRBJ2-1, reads EADIYQTPRYLVIGTGKKITLECSQTMGHDKMYWYQQDPGMELHLIHYSYGVNSTEKGDLSSESTVSRIRTEHFPLTLESARPSHTSQYLCASSEEGYLYNEQFFGPGTRLTVL.

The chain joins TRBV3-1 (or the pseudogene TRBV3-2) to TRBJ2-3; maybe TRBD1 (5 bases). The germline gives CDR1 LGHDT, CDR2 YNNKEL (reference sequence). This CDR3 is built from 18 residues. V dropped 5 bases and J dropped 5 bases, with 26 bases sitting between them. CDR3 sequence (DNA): TGTGCCAGCAGCTACAATCGGGCGGCAGGGCCGGTGAAAGATACGCAGTATTTT. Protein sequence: CASSYNRAAGPVKDTQYF.

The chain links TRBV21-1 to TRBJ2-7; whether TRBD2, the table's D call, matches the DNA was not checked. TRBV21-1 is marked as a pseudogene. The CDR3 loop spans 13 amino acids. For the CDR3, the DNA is TGTGCCAGCAGCGGTCGGGTACCCTACGAGCAGTACTTC. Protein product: CASSGRVPYEQYF.

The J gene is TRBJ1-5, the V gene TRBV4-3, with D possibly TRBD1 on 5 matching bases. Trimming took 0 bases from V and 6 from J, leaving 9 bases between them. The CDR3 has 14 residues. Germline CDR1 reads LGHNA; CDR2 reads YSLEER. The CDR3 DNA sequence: TGCGCCAGCAGCCAAGATCAGGGAATTCAGCCCCAGCATTTT. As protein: CASSQDQGIQPQHF.

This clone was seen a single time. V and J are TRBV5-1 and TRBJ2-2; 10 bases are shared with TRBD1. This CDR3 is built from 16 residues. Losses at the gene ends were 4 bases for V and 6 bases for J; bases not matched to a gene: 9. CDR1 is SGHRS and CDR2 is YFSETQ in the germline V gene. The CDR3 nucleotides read TGCGCCAGCAGCCCAGACAGGGGGCTTCAACCCGGGGAGCTGTTTTTT. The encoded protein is CASSPDRGLQPGELFF.

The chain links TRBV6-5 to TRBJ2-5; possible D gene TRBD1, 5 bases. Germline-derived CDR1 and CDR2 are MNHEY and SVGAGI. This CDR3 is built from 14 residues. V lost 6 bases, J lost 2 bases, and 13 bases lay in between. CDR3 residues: CASRPTGLQETQYF. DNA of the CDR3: TGTGCCAGCAGGCCCACAGGTTTACAAGAGACCCAGTACTTC.

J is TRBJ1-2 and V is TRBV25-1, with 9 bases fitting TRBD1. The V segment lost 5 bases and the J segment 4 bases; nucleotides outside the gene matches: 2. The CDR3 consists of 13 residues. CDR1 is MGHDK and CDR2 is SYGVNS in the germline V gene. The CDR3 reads CASSSDRGYGYTF. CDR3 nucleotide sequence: TGTGCCAGCAGTTCGGACAGGGGCTATGGCTACACCTTC.